This TCR beta chain came from a study of shared clonotypes between healthy human individuals (TCRdb year 2020). Broadly, across the study: A few men and two women, aged 18 to 49 years, made up the cohort. For each donor, CD4 naive and CD4 memory were each run on three plates, CD8 naive on two plates, and CD8 memory on one plate. The study deeply sequenced blood TCR repertoires of about 5 healthy adults to estimate repertoire size and the extent of clonotype sharing between individuals. To increase sequencing depth and limit assay-specific biases, different laboratories used diverse techniques to prepare libraries and sequence TCR repertoires. Between about 0.9 and 10 billion PBMCs per donor were obtained by leukapheresis.

TCR CDR3 regions were amplified from genomic DNA by multiplex PCR using the deep immunoSEQ assay. For each cell subset, the extracted genomic DNA was distributed evenly across all wells of several immunoSEQ 96-well plates, and each plate served as one replicate. Each replicate PCR for sorted subsets received roughly 200 ng genomic DNA, equal to tens of thousands of T cell genomes. Purified libraries were measured with a Qubit 3.0 fluorometer, size-checked on a Bioanalyzer 2100, and measured again with the KAPA Library Quantification kit. Every immunoSEQ 96-well plate was sequenced on a separate single-read 150-cycle Illumina NextSeq 550 flow cell. The original pipeline was this. Because only junctional sequences without quality scores were contained in the immunoSEQ output, filtering matching that applied to full-length reads could not be performed. Sequences were annotated with PyIR, a Python wrapper for IgBLAST v1.9, and V/J genes and CDR3 were assigned using IMGT germline references. Reads with weak V/J assignments (E-value above 1e-6), missing CDR3, stop codons, out-of-frame junctions, or ambiguous translated residues were removed. V3J clonotypes were defined as sequences sharing an identical inferred V gene, J gene, and CDR3 amino acid sequence. Percentage overlap between repertoires was computed as shared unique clonotypes divided by the size of the smaller repertoire. Richness of each repertoire was evaluated using RTK rarefaction, the Chao1 estimator, and Recon v2.1 estimates of unobserved clonotypes. OLGA was used to compute generation probabilities for all TCRbeta clonotypes that the gDNA method yielded from a handful of donors. Entries here come from immuneACCESS through TCRdb and include only in-frame sequences with V and J called. Some clones fail to appear in such tables; in the studies checked, an unresolved V gene covers under half of the shortfall, and the cause of the remainder is unknown. V, J and clone size are taken as reported in that table, and D and trimming were inferred from the DNA itself. This sample gives some 380,000 clones in total; around 96% of them show up just once. Clones ranked in the top ten supply 0.32% of the sample.

Donors were healthy HIV-negative adults with no recently reported acute infections or vaccinations. All donors were Caucasian adults living in Nashville, Tennessee, USA. CD8 memory samples were composed of magnetically selected CD45RO+ cells combined with CCR7-negative CD45RA+ effector memory (TemRA) cells. After blood collection by leukapheresis, PBMCs were isolated using Ficoll-Histopaque density gradient centrifugation and then cryopreserved in the vapor phase of liquid nitrogen. Analytical flow cytometry was used to check the purity and quantity of each magnetically sorted T cell population. From each sorted fraction, genomic DNA was isolated and quantified by UV absorbance on a Nanodrop 2000c. General conclusions and limits of the study: Estimated clonotype richness was generally larger for naive than for memory subsets. Sampling was restricted to blood, and TCR repertoires in tissue are likely to differ from TCR repertoires in blood. Clonotypes shared by all four sorted-subset donors showed higher generation probabilities than non-shared clonotypes. The small number of donors limited the genetic and exposure-history diversity represented. Incomplete sequencing was indicated by rarefaction of sorted-subset datasets, despite the large sequencing depth. Pairwise subsampling indicated that sequencing depth was expected to affect the degree of clonotype sharing among donors. About 5% of naive CD4, around 4% of naive CD8, about 2.4% of memory CD4, and approximately 0.39% of memory CD8 clonotypes were shared across a few donors.

Note on this clone: Its antigen has not been determined. Base qualities were left out, and no much larger clone turns up one base away.

V and J lose 6 bases and 0 bases, and a span of 14 bases separates them. From the cysteine up to the phenylalanine, the CDR3 has a length of 16 residues. The CDR3 DNA has 48 bases and is translated from base 1. As encoded in the germline V gene (reference sequence), CDR1 is LNHDA while CDR2 is SQIVND. Here the chain combines TRBV19 and TRBJ2-2, with a weak D call of TRBD1 (5 bases match). Sequenced sample: memory CD8+ T cells sorted from blood. Read against the paper, the sample's cell subset or site label means: CD45RO+ cells pooled with CCR7-negative TemRA cells. This TCR came from a man younger than 40 in good health. The sequenced DNA: TGTGCCAGTAGCCTCACTACAGGTTCGAACACCGGGGAGCTGTTTTTT. This yields the protein CASSLTTGSNTGELFF.